This is a list of T cell receptor beta chains from one sample in a study of Ad26.COV2.S vaccination and SARS-CoV-2 variants. The repertoire was sequenced with immunoSEQ multiplex PCR; TCRdb's copy has only in-frame clones and lacks some. The sample consists of about 680,000 clones, 89% of them appearing once. The material was peripheral blood, obtained in a trial of Ad26.COV2.S vaccine versus placebo. The origin of the receptors is a person aged 18-65 years who received the Ad26.COV2.S COVID-19 vaccine or a placebo. The CDR3 runs from the conserved cysteine through the conserved F or W. D genes are given only for firm matches. Clone size is given for some rows only: seen once, a few or many times, or a class if the clone is expanded.

v_gene	d_gene	abundance	j_gene	CDR3aa	CDR3nt
TRBV10-3	.	once	TRBJ2-3	CAISLASSTDTQYF	TGTGCCATCAGCCTAGCGTCCAGCACAGATACGCAGTATTTT
TRBV9	TRBD2	.	TRBJ2-5	CASSGPSGRMGETQYF	TGTGCCAGCAGCGGGCCTAGCGGGAGAATGGGGGAGACCCAGTACTTC
TRBV7-2	.	.	TRBJ2-1	CASRPAGSSHEQFF	TGTGCCAGCAGACCCGCCGGTTCTAGTCATGAGCAGTTCTTC
TRBV6-5	.	.	TRBJ1-2	CASSYSGMSSYGYTF	TGTGCCAGCAGTTACTCGGGCATGAGCTCCTATGGCTACACCTTC
TRBV19	.	once	TRBJ1-5	CASSIDQRLQPQHF	TGTGCCAGTAGTATAGATCAAAGGCTTCAGCCCCAGCATTTT
TRBV6-6	.	.	TRBJ1-1	CASSYPGGPGTEAFF	TGTGCCAGCAGTTATCCTGGGGGGCCGGGCACTGAAGCTTTCTTT
TRBV24-1	TRBD2	.	TRBJ2-1	CATSSGGASYNEQFF	TGTGCCACCAGTAGCGGGGGGGCGTCCTACAATGAGCAGTTCTTC
TRBV5-3	TRBD1	.	TRBJ1-6	CARSLALRQGESNSPLHF	TGTGCCAGAAGCTTGGCCCTTAGACAGGGTGAGAGTAATTCACCCCTCCACTTT
TRBV7-2	.	.	TRBJ1-5	CASSLMGGNNQPQHF	TGTGCCAGCAGCTTAATGGGGGGGAATAATCAGCCCCAGCATTTT
TRBV7-2	.	.	TRBJ2-5	CASSLRGREVPETQYF	TGTGCCAGCAGCTTAAGGGGGCGGGAGGTCCCGGAGACCCAGTACTTC
TRBV19	.	.	TRBJ1-5	CASSIQASGSNQPQHF	TGTGCCAGTAGTATACAGGCCTCAGGGAGCAATCAGCCCCAGCATTTT
TRBV18	.	.	TRBJ2-5	CASSPYYQETQYF	TGTGCCAGCTCACCATACTACCAAGAGACCCAGTACTTC
TRBV30	.	few	TRBJ2-7	CAWMVGGEQYF	TGTGCCTGGATGGTGGGGGGCGAGCAGTACTTC
TRBV18	TRBD2	.	TRBJ2-1	CASSLRLAVDEQFF	TGTGCCAGCTCGCTCCGACTAGCGGTGGATGAGCAGTTCTTC
TRBV2	.	.	TRBJ1-2	CASRASYGYTF	TGTGCCAGCAGGGCGAGCTATGGCTACACCTTC
TRBV19	TRBD1	few	TRBJ2-2	CASSRDRANTGELFF	TGTGCCAGTAGTAGGGACAGGGCGAACACCGGGGAGCTGTTTTTT
TRBV7-2	TRBD1	once	TRBJ1-5	CASSADRGTQPQHF	TGTGCCAGCAGCGCCGACAGGGGGACCCAGCCCCAGCATTTT
TRBV7-2	TRBD1	.	TRBJ1-1	CASSLRTGGASGTEAFF	TGTGCCAGCAGCTTAAGGACAGGGGGCGCTTCTGGTACTGAAGCTTTCTTT
TRBV14	.	.	TRBJ1-1	CASRSGLNTEAFF	TGTGCCAGCAGGTCAGGATTGAACACTGAAGCTTTCTTT
TRBV5-1	.	.	TRBJ2-3	CASSLDGTSTDTQYF	TGCGCCAGCAGCTTGGACGGGACAAGCACAGATACGCAGTATTTT
TRBV18	TRBD1	.	TRBJ1-5	CASSQGAQGQPQHF	TGTGCCAGCTCTCAGGGGGCGCAGGGTCAGCCCCAGCATTTT
TRBV13	TRBD2	.	TRBJ2-1	CASMRLAGFSEQFF	TGTGCCAGCATGAGGCTAGCGGGGTTCAGTGAGCAGTTCTTC
TRBV19	.	.	TRBJ2-7	CASSPGRIYEQYF	TGTGCCAGTAGTCCAGGACGGATTTACGAGCAGTACTTC
TRBV6-5	.	.	TRBJ2-1	CASSYRGTDNEQFF	TGTGCCAGCAGTTATAGGGGGACCGACAATGAGCAGTTCTTC
TRBV29-1	.	.	TRBJ2-5	CSVVRVGTQYF	TGCAGCGTTGTCAGGGTTGGGACCCAGTACTTC
TRBV7-2	.	.	TRBJ1-1	CASSLSLFQGTTEAFF	TGTGCCAGCAGCTTATCCCTTTTCCAGGGAACCACTGAAGCTTTCTTT
TRBV9	.	once	TRBJ2-1	CASSAGNEQFF	TGTGCCAGCAGCGCCGGAAATGAGCAGTTCTTC
TRBV3-1/TRBV3-2	.	.	TRBJ1-5	CASSQDGGGAQPQHF	TGTGCCAGCAGCCAAGATGGGGGGGGCGCGCAGCCCCAGCATTTT
TRBV7-9	TRBD1	.	TRBJ1-1	CASSRGQGMNTEAFF	TGTGCCAGCAGCCGAGGACAGGGGATGAACACTGAAGCTTTCTTT
TRBV5-6	.	.	TRBJ2-6	CASSSPLRGANVLTF	TGTGCCAGCAGCAGCCCCCTAAGGGGGGCCAACGTCCTGACTTTC
TRBV27	.	.	TRBJ1-1	CASSFGGRTEAFF	TGTGCCAGCAGTTTCGGGGGGCGCACTGAAGCTTTCTTT
TRBV5-8	TRBD1	.	TRBJ1-1	CASSLSGGNTEAFF	TGTGCCAGCAGCTTGTCAGGGGGCAACACTGAAGCTTTCTTT
TRBV5-3	.	.	TRBJ1-2	CARRRDGYTF	TGTGCCAGAAGGCGGGATGGCTACACCTTC
TRBV24-1	TRBD1	.	TRBJ2-3	CATSDWGQATDTQYF	TGTGCCACCAGTGATTGGGGACAGGCCACAGATACGCAGTATTTT